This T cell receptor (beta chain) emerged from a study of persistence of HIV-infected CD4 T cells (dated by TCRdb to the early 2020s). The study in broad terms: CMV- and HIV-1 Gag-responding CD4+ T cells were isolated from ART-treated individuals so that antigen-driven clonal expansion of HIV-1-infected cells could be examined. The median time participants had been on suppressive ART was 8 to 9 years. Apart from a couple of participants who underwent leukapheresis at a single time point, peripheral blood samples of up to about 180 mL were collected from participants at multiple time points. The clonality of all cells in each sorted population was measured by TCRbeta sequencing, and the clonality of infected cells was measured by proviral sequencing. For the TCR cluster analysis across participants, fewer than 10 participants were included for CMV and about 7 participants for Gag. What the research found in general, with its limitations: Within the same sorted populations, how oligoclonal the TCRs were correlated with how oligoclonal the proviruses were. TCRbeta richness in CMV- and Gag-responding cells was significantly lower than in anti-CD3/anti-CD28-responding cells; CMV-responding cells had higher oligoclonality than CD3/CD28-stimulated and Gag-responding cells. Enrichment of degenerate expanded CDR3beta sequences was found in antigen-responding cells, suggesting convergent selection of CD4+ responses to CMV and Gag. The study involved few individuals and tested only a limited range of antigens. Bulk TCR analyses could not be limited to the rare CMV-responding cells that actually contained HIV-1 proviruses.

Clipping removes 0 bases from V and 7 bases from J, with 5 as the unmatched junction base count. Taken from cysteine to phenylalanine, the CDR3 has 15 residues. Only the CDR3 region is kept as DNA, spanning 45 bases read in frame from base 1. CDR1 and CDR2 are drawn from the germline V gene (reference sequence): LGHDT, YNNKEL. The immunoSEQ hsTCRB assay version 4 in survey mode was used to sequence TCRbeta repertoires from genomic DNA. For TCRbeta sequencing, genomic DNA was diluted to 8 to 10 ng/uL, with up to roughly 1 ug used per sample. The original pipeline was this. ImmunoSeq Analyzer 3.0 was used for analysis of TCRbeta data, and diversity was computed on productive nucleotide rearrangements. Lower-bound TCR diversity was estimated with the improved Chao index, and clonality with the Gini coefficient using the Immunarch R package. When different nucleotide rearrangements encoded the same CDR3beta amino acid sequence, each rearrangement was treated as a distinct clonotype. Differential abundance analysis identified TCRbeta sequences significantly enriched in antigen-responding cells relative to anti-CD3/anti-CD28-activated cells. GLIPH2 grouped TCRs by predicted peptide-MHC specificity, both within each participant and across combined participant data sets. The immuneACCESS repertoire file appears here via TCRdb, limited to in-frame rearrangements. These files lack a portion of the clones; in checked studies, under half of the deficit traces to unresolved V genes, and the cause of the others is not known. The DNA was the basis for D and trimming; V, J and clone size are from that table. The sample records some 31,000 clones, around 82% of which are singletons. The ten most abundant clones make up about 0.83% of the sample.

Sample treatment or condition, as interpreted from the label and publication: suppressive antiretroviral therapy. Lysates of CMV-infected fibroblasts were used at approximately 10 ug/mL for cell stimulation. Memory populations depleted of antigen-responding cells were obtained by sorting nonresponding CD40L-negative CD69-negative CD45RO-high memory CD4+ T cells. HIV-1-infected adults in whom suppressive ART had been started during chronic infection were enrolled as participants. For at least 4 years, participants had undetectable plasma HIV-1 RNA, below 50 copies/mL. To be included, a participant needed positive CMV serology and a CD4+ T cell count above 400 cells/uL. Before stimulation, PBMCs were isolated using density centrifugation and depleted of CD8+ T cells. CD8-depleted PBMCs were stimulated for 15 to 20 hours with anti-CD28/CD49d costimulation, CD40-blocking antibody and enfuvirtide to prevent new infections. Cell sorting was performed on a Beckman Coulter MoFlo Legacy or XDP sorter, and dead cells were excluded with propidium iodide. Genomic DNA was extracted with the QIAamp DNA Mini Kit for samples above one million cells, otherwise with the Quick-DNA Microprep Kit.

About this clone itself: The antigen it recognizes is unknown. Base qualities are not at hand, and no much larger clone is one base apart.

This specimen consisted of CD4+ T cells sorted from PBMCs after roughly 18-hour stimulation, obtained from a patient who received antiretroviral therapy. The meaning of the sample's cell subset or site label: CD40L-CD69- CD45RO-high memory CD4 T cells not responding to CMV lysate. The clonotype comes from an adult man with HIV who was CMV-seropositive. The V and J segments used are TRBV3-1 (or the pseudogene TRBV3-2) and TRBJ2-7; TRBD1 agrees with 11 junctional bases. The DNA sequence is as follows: TGTGCCAGCAGCCAAGAGGACAGGGGGCAGAGAGAGCAGTACTTC. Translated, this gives CASSQEDRGQREQYF.